This T cell receptor beta chain comes out of a study of blood T cells in healthy people across ages. Regarding the study as a whole: Reliance upon unsorted PBMCs precluded definitive naive versus antigen-experienced comparison.

The germline CDR1 and CDR2 sequences are DFQATT and SNEGSKA (reference sequence). Trimming pared 1 base from V and 7 bases from J, leaving 10 bases between. The length of the CDR3 is 12 residues. Primed by a sample-barcoded 5' primer and a J-beta primer mix, a second PCR proceeded for roughly 6 to 12 cycles. TCRdb reprocessed the 5' RACE reads with MiXCR, giving one entry per CDR3 protein. Of approximately 800,000 distinct CDR3 sequences listed, about 47% are singletons. As concerns this clonotype: Antigen unknown. A read error may be the cause here, since a much bigger clone is one base away.

The source material was blood. V gene TRBV20-1 combines with J gene TRBJ2-5; no clear D. The receptor's source is a man older than 75 in good health. CDR3 amino acids: CSARVQPRTQYF. The CDR3 region has the DNA TGCAGTGCTAGAGTCCAGCCGCGGACCCAGTACTTC.